A selection of T cell receptor beta chains follows, all from one sample in a study of blood T cells in healthy people across ages. Each CDR3 protein gets one entry after TCRdb re-called the 5' RACE reads with MiXCR. Seen here are approximately 800,000 distinct CDR3 sequences, roughly 25% observed once, and the top ten hold under 4.5%. These data were likewise used in another study, on T cells of mothers and their children.

The sample was blood. The origin of the receptors is a boy younger than 18 in good health. Each CDR3 is given with its conserved first and last residue. A D gene is named only where the DNA matches it firmly.

V gene	D gene	J gene	CDR3 protein
TRBV27	TRBD1	TRBJ2-1	CDSSPTTGDNEQFF
TRBV2	-	TRBJ2-3	CASSVAGAHTDTQYF
TRBV28	TRBD1	TRBJ2-7	CASRHHRDSYEQYF
TRBV20-1	-	TRBJ1-5	CSARDQIWNSNQPQHF
TRBV4-2	TRBD2	TRBJ2-5	CASSQTGTSGGETQYF
TRBV12-3/TRBV12-4	-	TRBJ2-1	CASSNRTMNLNEQFF
TRBV3-1	-	TRBJ2-7	CASSRIDAEQYF
TRBV29-1	TRBD2	TRBJ2-3	CSVVGLGFDTQYF
TRBV29-1	TRBD2	TRBJ2-5	CSVEDGTSVGETQYF
TRBV5-6	-	TRBJ1-6	CASSLWSNSPLHF
TRBV4-2	TRBD2	TRBJ2-5	CASSQEGGRTSGETQYF
TRBV7-9	-	-	CASSFPYLREQFF
TRBV7-8	TRBD1	TRBJ2-5	CASSFPAGQGAETQYF
TRBV3-1	-	TRBJ2-2	CASSATSGELFF
TRBV29-1	TRBD1	TRBJ2-5	CSVEEARGPETQYF
TRBV10-3	TRBD2	-	CAISESTGLAGYEQYF
TRBV20-1	TRBD2	TRBJ2-7	CSASWAGTNYEQYF
TRBV5-1	TRBD2	TRBJ2-5	CASSLIPSGRHLGETQYF
TRBV27	-	TRBJ1-1	CASSPAWGTTEAFF
TRBV30	-	TRBJ1-2	CAWSAGVPYSYTF
TRBV21-1	-	TRBJ1-2	CASSKVSRGYTF
TRBV27	TRBD2	TRBJ2-3	CASSGPFSAGGDTQYF